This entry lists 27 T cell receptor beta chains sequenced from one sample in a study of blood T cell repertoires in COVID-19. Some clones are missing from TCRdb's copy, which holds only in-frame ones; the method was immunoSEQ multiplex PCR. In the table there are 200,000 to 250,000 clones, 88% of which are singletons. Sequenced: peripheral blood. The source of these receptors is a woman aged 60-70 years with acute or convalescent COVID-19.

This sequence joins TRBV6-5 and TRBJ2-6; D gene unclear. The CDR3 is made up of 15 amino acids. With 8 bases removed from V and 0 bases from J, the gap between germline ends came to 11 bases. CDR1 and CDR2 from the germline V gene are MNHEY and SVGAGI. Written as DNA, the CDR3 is TGTGCCAGCGGCAGTTTTCTCTCTGGGGCCAACGTCCTGACTTTC. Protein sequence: CASGSFLSGANVLTF.

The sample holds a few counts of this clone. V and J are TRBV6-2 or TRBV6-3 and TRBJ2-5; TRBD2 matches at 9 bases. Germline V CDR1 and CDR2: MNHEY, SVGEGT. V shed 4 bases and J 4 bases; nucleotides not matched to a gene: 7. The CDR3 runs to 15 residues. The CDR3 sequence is CASSSSLAGRETQYF. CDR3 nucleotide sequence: TGTGCCAGCAGTTCCTCTCTAGCGGGAAGAGAGACCCAGTACTTC.

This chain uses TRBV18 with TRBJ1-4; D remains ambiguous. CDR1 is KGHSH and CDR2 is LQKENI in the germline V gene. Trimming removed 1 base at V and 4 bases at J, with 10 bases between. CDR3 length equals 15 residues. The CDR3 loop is CASSPQSGHNEKLFF. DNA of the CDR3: TGTGCCAGCTCACCACAGTCGGGTCATAATGAAAAACTGTTTTTT.

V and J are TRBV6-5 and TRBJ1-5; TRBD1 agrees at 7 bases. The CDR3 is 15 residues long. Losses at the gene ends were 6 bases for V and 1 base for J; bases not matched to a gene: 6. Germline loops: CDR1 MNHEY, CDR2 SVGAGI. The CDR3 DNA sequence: TGTGCCAGCAGAGAGACAGGGAGAAGCAATCAGCCCCAGCATTTT. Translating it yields CASRETGRSNQPQHF.

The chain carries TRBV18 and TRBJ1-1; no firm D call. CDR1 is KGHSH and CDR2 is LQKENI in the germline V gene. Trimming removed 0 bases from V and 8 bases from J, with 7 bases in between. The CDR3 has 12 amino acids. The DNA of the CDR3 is TGTGCCAGCTCACCACCGACAAGGGAAGCTTTCTTT. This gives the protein CASSPPTREAFF.

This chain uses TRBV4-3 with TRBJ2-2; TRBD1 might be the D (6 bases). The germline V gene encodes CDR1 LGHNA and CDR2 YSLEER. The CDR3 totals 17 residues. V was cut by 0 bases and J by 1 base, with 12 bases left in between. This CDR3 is CASSQDLAQGNTGELFF. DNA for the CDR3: TGCGCCAGCAGCCAAGATCTTGCACAGGGGAACACCGGGGAGCTGTTTTTT.

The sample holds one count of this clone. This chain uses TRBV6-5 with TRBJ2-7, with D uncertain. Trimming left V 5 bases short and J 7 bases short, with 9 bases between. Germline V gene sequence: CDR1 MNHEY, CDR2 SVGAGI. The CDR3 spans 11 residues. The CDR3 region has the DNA TGTGCCAGCAGTACCGTTCGGGAGCAGTACTTC. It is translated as CASSTVREQYF.

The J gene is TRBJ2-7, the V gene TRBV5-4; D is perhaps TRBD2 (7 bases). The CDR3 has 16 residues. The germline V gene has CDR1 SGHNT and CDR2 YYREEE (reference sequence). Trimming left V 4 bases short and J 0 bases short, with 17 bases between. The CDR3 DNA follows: TGTGCCAGCAGCCCAATGGGGGGGGGCCTCTCCTACGAGCAGTACTTC. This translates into CASSPMGGGLSYEQYF.

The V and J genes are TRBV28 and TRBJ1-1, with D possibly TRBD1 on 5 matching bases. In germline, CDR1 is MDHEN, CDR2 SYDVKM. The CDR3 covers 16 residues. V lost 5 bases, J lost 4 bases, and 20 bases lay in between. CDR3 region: CASSPWRGTEVTEAFF. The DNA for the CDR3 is TGTGCCAGCAGTCCCTGGCGCGGGACCGAGGTCACTGAAGCTTTCTTT.

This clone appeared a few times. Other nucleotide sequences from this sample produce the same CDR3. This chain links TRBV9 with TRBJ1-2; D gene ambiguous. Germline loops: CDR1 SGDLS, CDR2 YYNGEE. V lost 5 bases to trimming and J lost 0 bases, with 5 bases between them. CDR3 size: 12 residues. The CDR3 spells CASSTTNYGYTF. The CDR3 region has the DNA TGTGCCAGCAGTACAACTAACTATGGCTACACCTTC.

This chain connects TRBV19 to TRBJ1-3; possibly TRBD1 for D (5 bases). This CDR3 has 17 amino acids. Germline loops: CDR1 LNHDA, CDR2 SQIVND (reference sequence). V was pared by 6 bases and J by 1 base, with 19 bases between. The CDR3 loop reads CASSSPGTPRSGNTIYF. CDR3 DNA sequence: TGTGCCAGTAGCTCGCCAGGGACTCCCCGGTCTGGAAACACCATATATTTT.

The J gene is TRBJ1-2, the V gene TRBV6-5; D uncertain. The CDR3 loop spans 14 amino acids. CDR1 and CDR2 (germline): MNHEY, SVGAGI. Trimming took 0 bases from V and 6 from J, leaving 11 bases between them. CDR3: CASSYSAGEDGYTF. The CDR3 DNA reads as TGTGCCAGCAGTTACTCGGCAGGTGAAGATGGCTACACCTTC.

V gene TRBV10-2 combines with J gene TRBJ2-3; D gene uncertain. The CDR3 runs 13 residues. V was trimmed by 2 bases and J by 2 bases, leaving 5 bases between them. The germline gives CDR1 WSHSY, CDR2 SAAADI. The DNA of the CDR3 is TGCGCCAGCAGTGAGGTAGACACAGATACGCAGTATTTT. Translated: CASSEVDTDTQYF.

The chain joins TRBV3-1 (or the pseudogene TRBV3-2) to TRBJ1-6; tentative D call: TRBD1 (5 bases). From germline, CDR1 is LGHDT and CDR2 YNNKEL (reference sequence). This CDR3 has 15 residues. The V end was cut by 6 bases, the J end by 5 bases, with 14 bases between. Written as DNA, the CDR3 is TGTGCCAGCAGGAGGAGAGACAGTGATAATTCACCCCTCCACTTT. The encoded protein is CASRRRDSDNSPLHF.

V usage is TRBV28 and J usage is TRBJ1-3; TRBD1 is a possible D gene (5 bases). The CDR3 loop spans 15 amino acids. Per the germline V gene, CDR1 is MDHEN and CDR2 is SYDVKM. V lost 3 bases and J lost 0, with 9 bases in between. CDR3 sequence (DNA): TGTGCCAGCAGTTTCCTAACAGGCTCTGGAAACACCATATATTTT. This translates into CASSFLTGSGNTIYF. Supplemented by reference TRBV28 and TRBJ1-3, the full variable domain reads DVKVTQSSRYLVKRTGEKVFLECVQDMDHENMFWYRQDPGLGLRLIYFSYDVKMKEKGDIPEGYSVSREKKERFSLILESASTNQTSMYLCASSFLTGSGNTIYFGEGSWLTVV.

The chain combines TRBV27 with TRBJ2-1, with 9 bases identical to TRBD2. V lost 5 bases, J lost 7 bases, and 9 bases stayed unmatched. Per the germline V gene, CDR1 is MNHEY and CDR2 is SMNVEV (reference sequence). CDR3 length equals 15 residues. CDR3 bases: TGTGCCAGCAGTAAAAGCGGGAGGTACTCGAATGAGCAGTTCTTC. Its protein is CASSKSGRYSNEQFF.

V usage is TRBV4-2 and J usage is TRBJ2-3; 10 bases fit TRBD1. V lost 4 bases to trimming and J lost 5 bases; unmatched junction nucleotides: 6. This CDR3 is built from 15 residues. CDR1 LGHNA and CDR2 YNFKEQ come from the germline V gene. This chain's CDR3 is CASSPVTGGGDTQYF. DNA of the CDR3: TGTGCCAGCAGCCCGGTGACAGGGGGCGGAGATACGCAGTATTTT.

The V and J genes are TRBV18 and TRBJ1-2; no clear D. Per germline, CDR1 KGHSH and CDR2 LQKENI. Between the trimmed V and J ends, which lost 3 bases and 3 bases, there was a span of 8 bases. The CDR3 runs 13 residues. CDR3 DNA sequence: TGTGCCAGCTCACCCGAGGGCCACTATGGCTACACCTTC. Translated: CASSPEGHYGYTF.

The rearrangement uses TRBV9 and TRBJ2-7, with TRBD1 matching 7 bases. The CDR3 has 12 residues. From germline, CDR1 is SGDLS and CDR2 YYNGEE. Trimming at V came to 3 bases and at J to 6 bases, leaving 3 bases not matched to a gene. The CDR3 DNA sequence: TGTGCCAGCAGCGCGAACAGGGGCGAGCAGTACTTC. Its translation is CASSANRGEQYF.

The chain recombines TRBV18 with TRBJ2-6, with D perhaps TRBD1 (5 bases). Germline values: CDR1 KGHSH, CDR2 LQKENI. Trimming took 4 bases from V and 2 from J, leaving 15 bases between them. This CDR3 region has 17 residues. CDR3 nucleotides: TGTGCCAGCTCACGATCTTTACAGGCCACTGGGGCCAACGTCCTGACTTTC. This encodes CASSRSLQATGANVLTF.

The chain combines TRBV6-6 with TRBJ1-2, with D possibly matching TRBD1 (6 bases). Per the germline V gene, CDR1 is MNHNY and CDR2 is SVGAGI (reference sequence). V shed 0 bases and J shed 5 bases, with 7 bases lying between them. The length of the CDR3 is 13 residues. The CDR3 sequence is CASSYSGTYGYTF. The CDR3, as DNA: TGTGCCAGCAGTTACTCCGGGACATATGGCTACACCTTC.

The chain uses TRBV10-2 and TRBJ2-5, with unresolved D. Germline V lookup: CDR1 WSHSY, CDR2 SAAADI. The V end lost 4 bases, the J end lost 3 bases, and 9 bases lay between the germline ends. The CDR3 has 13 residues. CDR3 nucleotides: TGCGCCAGCAGTGCCGACTGGAAAGAGACCCAGTACTTC. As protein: CASSADWKETQYF.

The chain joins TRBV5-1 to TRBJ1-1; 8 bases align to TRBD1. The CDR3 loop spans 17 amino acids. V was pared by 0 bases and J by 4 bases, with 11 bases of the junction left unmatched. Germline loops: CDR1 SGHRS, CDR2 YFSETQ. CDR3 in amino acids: CASSLAGVRGPGTEAFF. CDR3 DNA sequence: TGCGCCAGCAGCTTGGCCGGCGTCAGGGGGCCAGGCACTGAAGCTTTCTTT.

The chain's CDR3 is CASSLDLGAYGYTF. CDR3 DNA: TGCGCCAGCAGCTTGGATCTGGGCGCCTATGGCTACACCTTC. V gene TRBV5-1 combines with J gene TRBJ1-2; D unclear. CDR3 length: 14 residues. Per the germline V gene, CDR1 is SGHRS and CDR2 is YFSETQ. Trimming shortened V by 0 bases and J by 4 bases, and 10 bases separated the two germline ends.

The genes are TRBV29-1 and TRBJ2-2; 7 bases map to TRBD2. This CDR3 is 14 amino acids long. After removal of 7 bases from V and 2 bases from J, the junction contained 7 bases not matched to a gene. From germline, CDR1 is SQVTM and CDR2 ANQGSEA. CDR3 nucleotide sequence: TGCAGCGGTCGGGCAGCGGGAAACACCGGGGAGCTGTTTTTT. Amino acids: CSGRAAGNTGELFF.

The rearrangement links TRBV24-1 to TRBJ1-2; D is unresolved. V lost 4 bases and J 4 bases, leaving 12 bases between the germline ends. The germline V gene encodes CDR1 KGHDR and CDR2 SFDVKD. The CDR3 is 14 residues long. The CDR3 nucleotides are TGTGCCACCAGTGACAACCGACACGTCTATGGCTACACCTTC. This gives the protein CATSDNRHVYGYTF.

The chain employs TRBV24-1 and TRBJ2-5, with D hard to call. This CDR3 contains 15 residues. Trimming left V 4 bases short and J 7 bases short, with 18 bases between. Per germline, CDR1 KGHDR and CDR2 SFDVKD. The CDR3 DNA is TGTGCCACCAGTGACCCAAGAGCCGGTCCCCGGACCCAGTACTTC. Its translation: CATSDPRAGPRTQYF.